Listed below are T cell receptor beta chains from one sample, sequenced in a study of vaccination and CD4 T cells after COVID-19. TCRdb re-derived calls from the PCR reads in MiXCR, one entry per CDR3 protein. The sample has approximately 7,700 distinct CDR3 sequences, approximately 65% seen once. No antigen has been identified for these receptors. Specimen: CD4+ T cells from blood, cultured in vitro. Receptor source: a human donor who had recovered from COVID-19. CDR3s include the opening cysteine and the closing phenylalanine or tryptophan. Fields, in order: J gene, V gene, D gene, clone size, CDR3 DNA, CDR3 protein. D genes are given only for firm matches. Clone size is not always given. Where it is, it says once, few, many or a class for expanded clones.

TRBJ2-2 | TRBV23-1 | TRBD1 | few | TGCGCCAGCAGTCAACGGGGACAGGGAACCGGGGAGCTGTTTTTT | CASSQRGQGTGELFF
TRBJ1-2 | TRBV20-1 | TRBD1 | few | TGCAGTGCTACCAGGGGGGGGTTAGACGGCTACACCTTC | CSATRGGLDGYTF
TRBJ1-1 | TRBV6-1 | NA | NA | TGTGCCAGCAGTAATACCCAGGTGAACACTGAAGCTTTCTTT | CASSNTQVNTEAFF
TRBJ2-7 | TRBV20-1 | TRBD1 | NA | TGCAGTGTTAGTCGCGGGACAGGGGGCTCGGGAGAGCAGTACTTC | CSVSRGTGGSGEQYF
TRBJ2-3 | TRBV7-8 | TRBD2 | NA | TGTGCCAGCAGCACCAAGCGGGAGTTAGGTACGCAGTATTTT | CASSTKRELGTQYF
TRBJ2-7 | TRBV11-3 | NA | NA | TGTGCCAGCAGCTTAGATCGGGTCCACGAGCAGTACTTC | CASSLDRVHEQYF
TRBJ2-5 | TRBV30 | NA | NA | TGTGCCTGGACCCTCCTGGGGGCCCAGTACTTC | CAWTLLGAQYF
TRBJ2-1 | TRBV27 | TRBD1 | few | TGTGCCACCCTGGGACAGGGTTACTACAATGAGCAGTTCTTC | CATLGQGYYNEQFF
TRBJ1-6 | TRBV20-1 | NA | NA | TGCAGTGCCACTAGACACGGGGGTTCACCCCTCCACTTT | CSATRHGGSPLHF
TRBJ2-1 | TRBV20-1 | NA | NA | TGCAGTGCTAGAGATCGGGGTAGCGGAAGTAGGAGCTCCTACAATGAGCAGTTCTTC | CSARDRGSGSRSSYNEQFF
TRBJ1-5 | TRBV12-3/TRBV12-4 | NA | NA | TGTGCCAGCAGTTTAGACAGGGTGAGCAATCAGCCCCAGCATTTT | CASSLDRVSNQPQHF
TRBJ2-7 | TRBV7-8 | TRBD2 | NA | TGTGCCAGCAGCAACGTCGGGGCCCCTAGCGGGAGACGCGAGCAGTACTTC | CASSNVGAPSGRREQYF
TRBJ2-7 | TRBV27 | NA | few | TGTGCCAGCAGTTTCGGTCCGCTCTACGAGCAGTACTTC | CASSFGPLYEQYF
TRBJ2-3 | TRBV7-2 | TRBD2 | few | TGTGCCAGCAGCTCTAGACTAGCGGGGCTTACGCAGTATTTT | CASSSRLAGLTQYF
TRBJ1-2 | TRBV24-1 | NA | NA | TGTGCCACCAGTGATTCCGAGGTTTCGGGCCTCTATGGCTACACCTTC | CATSDSEVSGLYGYTF
TRBJ1-5 | TRBV27 | NA | NA | TGTGCCAGCAGTACAGAGGTGGGTCAGCCCCAGCATTTT | CASSTEVGQPQHF
TRBJ2-1 | TRBV12-3/TRBV12-4 | TRBD2 | NA | TGTGCCAGCAGTTTATTGGCGGGAGCGTACAATGAGCAGTTCTTC | CASSLLAGAYNEQFF
TRBJ2-2 | TRBV6-1 | TRBD1 | NA | TGTGCCAGCAGTGCACGTCCCGGGACAGGGGGGATGTCCACCGGGGAGCTGTTTTTT | CASSARPGTGGMSTGELFF
TRBJ1-2 | TRBV19 | NA | NA | TGTGCCAGTAGCTCACCCACGGACTCTAACTATGGCTACACCTTC | CASSSPTDSNYGYTF
TRBJ2-5 | TRBV20-1 | TRBD2 | NA | TGCAGTGCTAGGGAGGGACTAGCGGGGCTGGGCGGAAAGACCCAGTACTTC | CSAREGLAGLGGKTQYF
TRBJ2-3 | TRBV5-4 | NA | few | TGTGCCAGCAGCTCCCAGCATAGCACAGATACGCAGTATTTT | CASSSQHSTDTQYF
TRBJ2-7 | TRBV6-2/TRBV6-3 | TRBD2 | NA | TGTGCCAGCACACCCCGGACTAGCGGGAGGGGAGGGCAGTACTTC | CASTPRTSGRGGQYF
TRBJ1-2 | TRBV18 | NA | NA | TGTGCCAGCTCACCTGATGGGGGAGCCTATGGCTACACCTTC | CASSPDGGAYGYTF
TRBJ2-6 | TRBV27 | NA | NA | TGTGCCAGCACCTGGGTTGGGGCCAACGTCCTGACTTTC | CASTWVGANVLTF
TRBJ2-4 | TRBV15 | NA | few | TGTGCCACCAGCAGAGATCTCGCCTATCTAGCCAAAAACATTCAGTACTTC | CATSRDLAYLAKNIQYF
TRBJ2-5 | TRBV20-1 | TRBD1 | once | TGCAGTGCTTACAGGGGCTGGGAGACCCAGTACTTC | CSAYRGWETQYF
TRBJ2-5 | TRBV7-3 | TRBD2 | NA | TGTGCCAGCAGCCCGGGGGCGGGAGGGCCATCAGAGACCCAGTACTTC | CASSPGAGGPSETQYF
TRBJ2-7 | TRBV6-5 | TRBD2 | once | TGTGCCAGCAGTTACTGGCGGGGGGCCTACGAGCAGTACTTC | CASSYWRGAYEQYF
TRBJ2-7 | TRBV7-9 | NA | NA | TGTGCCAGCACCAGAAGGGGCAGCTACGAGCAGTACTTC | CASTRRGSYEQYF
TRBJ2-7 | TRBV6-1 | TRBD2 | NA | TGTGCCAGCAGTCGACTAGCGGGAGGAAAGAGCTACGAGCAGTACTTC | CASSRLAGGKSYEQYF